This record concerns one TCR beta chain sequence. Its cognate antigen is unknown. V was clipped by 0 bases and J by 5 bases, with 10 bases between them. The CDR3 covers 14 residues. Germline lookup yields CDR1 SGHRS and CDR2 YFSETQ. This sample was taken from a study of shared clonotypes between healthy human individuals. The donor cohort consisted entirely of Caucasian adults residing in Nashville, Tennessee. From CD4+ cells came CD45RA+ naive and CD45RA-negative memory subsets. Study results and caveats: Compared with memory subsets, naive subsets generally had larger estimated richness.

Sequencing was performed with immunoSEQ multiplex PCR; in TCRdb, only in-frame clones are kept and a portion is missing. The sample carries about 1.5 million clones, roughly 96% recorded once. Sequencing was done on a sample of naive CD4+ T cells sorted from blood. This sample's subset: CD45RA+ positively selected. The source of this sequence is a man aged 25 to 40 in good health. The chain combines TRBV5-1 with TRBJ2-3, with TRBD2 as a possible D gene (6 bases). The CDR3 loop reads CASSLDGSGDTQYF. CDR3 nucleotides: TGCGCCAGCAGCTTGGACGGGAGTGGAGATACGCAGTATTTT. The full variable domain, with the rest looked up from reference TRBV5-1 and TRBJ2-3, is KAGVTQTPRYLIKTRGQQVTLSCSPISGHRSVSWYQQTPGQGLQFLFEYFSETQRNKGNFPGRFSGRQFSNSRSEMNVSTLELGDSALYLCASSLDGSGDTQYFGPGTRLTVL.